This TCR beta chain was documented in a study of T cell responses to AZD1222 COVID-19 vaccine. Pooling was applied to second doses at about 4 or about 12 weeks. In regard to this clone: The antigen is undetermined.

This CDR3 spans 15 amino acids. V lost 6 bases and J lost 2, with 16 bases in between. Germline CDR1 MNHEY, CDR2 SVGAGI. The study, taken as a whole, reports: Spike-spanning, vaccine-associated CD4 TCRs were dominant at 160-218 and 743-854. Close to half of all spike-specific TCRs reportedly target regions of the variants that are unmutated. Increases in Spike-specific TCR breadth and depth were seen after two AZD1222 doses.

The data were produced by immunoSEQ multiplex PCR, yet TCRdb's version contains in-frame clones alone and is incomplete. The data show about 88,000 clones, with roughly nine tenths seen just once and 5.4% held by the top ten. The sample consisted of peripheral blood, taken 28 days after the second AZD1222 dose. This receptor was identified in an adult who received the AZD1222 COVID-19 vaccine. V is TRBV6-5 and J is TRBJ1-1; possibly TRBD1 for D (5 bases). Written as DNA, the CDR3 is TGTGCCAGCAGGGTAGACAGTGGTTTTAACACTGAAGCTTTCTTT. Protein sequence: CASRVDSGFNTEAFF.